This is a list of T cell receptor beta chains from one sample in a study of human T cells and chemical hapten exposure. In TCRdb, the RACE reads were re-called with MiXCR into one record per CDR3 protein. Altogether nearly 350,000 distinct CDR3 sequences are present, around 7% being singletons, with the ten largest covering less than 10%. The sequences come from whole blood, collected in connection with sensitization to the hapten diphenylcyclopropenone (DPC). The receptors were sampled from a young woman with alopecia areata. Some clones in this sample may be carry-over from other donors' samples. Both conserved end residues are part of each CDR3. D genes are given only for firm matches. Clone sizes are given selectively: once, few, many, or a class where the clone is expanded.

j_call: TRBJ2-2
d_call: TRBD1
clone_size: many
v_call: TRBV6-5
cdr3_nt: TGTGCCAGCAGTCACAGGGGAAGCACCGGGGAGCTGTTTTTT
cdr3_aa: CASSHRGSTGELFF

j_call: TRBJ1-1
d_call: .
clone_size: .
v_call: TRBV12-5
cdr3_nt: TGTGCTAGTGGCACCCAGGAGGACACTGAAGCTTTCTTT
cdr3_aa: CASGTQEDTEAFF

j_call: TRBJ1-1
d_call: .
clone_size: .
v_call: TRBV2
cdr3_nt: TGTGCCAGCAGTGAGGATACAGGTCCGGGGGGCATGAACACTGAAGCTTTCTTT
cdr3_aa: CASSEDTGPGGMNTEAFF

j_call: TRBJ2-3
d_call: .
clone_size: .
v_call: TRBV6-2/TRBV6-3
cdr3_nt: TGTGCCAGCACCGTAGAAGGGGGCACAGATACGCAGTATTTT
cdr3_aa: CASTVEGGTDTQYF

j_call: TRBJ2-3
d_call: TRBD1
clone_size: many
v_call: TRBV5-4
cdr3_nt: TGTGCCAGCAGCCCACATCCGGGACAGTTTGTTGATACGCAGTATTTT
cdr3_aa: CASSPHPGQFVDTQYF

j_call: TRBJ2-5
d_call: TRBD1
clone_size: few
v_call: TRBV20-1
cdr3_nt: TGCAGTGCTAGGGACAGGGCCGCGGAGACCCAGTACTTC
cdr3_aa: CSARDRAAETQYF

j_call: TRBJ2-1
d_call: TRBD2
clone_size: .
v_call: TRBV5-1
cdr3_nt: TGCGCCAGCAGCTTACTAGCGGGGGGCCTCAATGAGCAGTTCTTC
cdr3_aa: CASSLLAGGLNEQFF

j_call: TRBJ1-2
d_call: .
clone_size: .
v_call: TRBV6-5
cdr3_nt: TGTGCCAGCAGTTACTTTCCGGGTAGGGCCGTATATGGCTACACCTTC
cdr3_aa: CASSYFPGRAVYGYTF

j_call: TRBJ1-1
d_call: TRBD1
clone_size: .
v_call: TRBV20-1
cdr3_nt: TGCAGTGTGACAGGGGTCAGCACTGAAGCTTTCTTT
cdr3_aa: CSVTGVSTEAFF

j_call: TRBJ2-5
d_call: TRBD2
clone_size: many
v_call: TRBV7-2
cdr3_nt: TGTGCCAGCAGCTTAGAGCGGGAGCGGGGACCCCGGGGTACCCAGTACTTC
cdr3_aa: CASSLERERGPRGTQYF

j_call: TRBJ2-4
d_call: .
clone_size: .
v_call: TRBV7-9
cdr3_nt: TGTGCCAGCAGCTTACATCAGGGCCGGGACATTCAGTACTTC
cdr3_aa: CASSLHQGRDIQYF

j_call: TRBJ2-3
d_call: .
clone_size: .
v_call: TRBV10-3
cdr3_nt: TGTGCCATCAGAGCGGCCCTACAGGGTTCCACAGATACGCAGTATTTT
cdr3_aa: CAIRAALQGSTDTQYF

j_call: TRBJ2-1
d_call: TRBD2
clone_size: .
v_call: TRBV20-1
cdr3_nt: TGCAGTGCTTCCCGGACTAGCGGCTCCTACAATGAGCAGTTCTTC
cdr3_aa: CSASRTSGSYNEQFF

j_call: TRBJ1-5
d_call: .
clone_size: few
v_call: TRBV7-2
cdr3_nt: TGTGCCAGCAGCTTACTCCCTCAGCCCCAGCATTTT
cdr3_aa: CASSLLPQPQHF

j_call: TRBJ2-7
d_call: .
clone_size: few
v_call: TRBV15
cdr3_nt: TGTGCCACCAGCAGAGACGGTACCCGCGAGCAGTACTTC
cdr3_aa: CATSRDGTREQYF

j_call: TRBJ1-6
d_call: .
clone_size: few
v_call: TRBV6-1
cdr3_nt: TGTGCCAGCAGTATTTGGGCAAATAATTCACCCCTCCACTTT
cdr3_aa: CASSIWANNSPLHF

j_call: TRBJ1-2
d_call: .
clone_size: few
v_call: TRBV7-2
cdr3_nt: TGTGCCAGCAGCTTAGCGCCGGACAGCTCATATGGCTACACCTTC
cdr3_aa: CASSLAPDSSYGYTF

j_call: TRBJ1-5
d_call: .
clone_size: once
v_call: TRBV6-6
cdr3_nt: TGTGCCAGCAGTTACTCGGGCAGTCAGAATCAGCCCCAGCATTTT
cdr3_aa: CASSYSGSQNQPQHF

j_call: TRBJ1-5
d_call: .
clone_size: .
v_call: TRBV4-3
cdr3_nt: TGCGCCAGCAGCCAAGACGGAAGACCAAATCAGCCCCAGCATTTT
cdr3_aa: CASSQDGRPNQPQHF

j_call: TRBJ2-3
d_call: TRBD2
clone_size: many
v_call: TRBV7-8
cdr3_nt: TGTGCCAGCAGCTTATGGGGACTAGCGGGGGAGCCTACGCAGTATTTT
cdr3_aa: CASSLWGLAGEPTQYF

j_call: TRBJ2-5
d_call: .
clone_size: few
v_call: TRBV12-3/TRBV12-4
cdr3_nt: TGTGCCAGCACCCCGTCAGAGCAAGAGACCCAGTACTTC
cdr3_aa: CASTPSEQETQYF

j_call: TRBJ2-3
d_call: .
clone_size: few
v_call: TRBV2
cdr3_nt: TGTGCCAACTTAAGGGACTCGCGCACAGATACGCAGTATTTT
cdr3_aa: CANLRDSRTDTQYF

j_call: TRBJ1-5
d_call: .
clone_size: many
v_call: TRBV13
cdr3_nt: TGTGCCAGCAGCTTAGGCAGAACCCCTAGTCAGCCCCAGCATTTT
cdr3_aa: CASSLGRTPSQPQHF

j_call: TRBJ2-5
d_call: .
clone_size: few
v_call: TRBV3-1
cdr3_nt: TGTGCCAGCACCCCAGGACAGACCCAGTACTTC
cdr3_aa: CASTPGQTQYF

j_call: TRBJ1-1
d_call: .
clone_size: .
v_call: TRBV27
cdr3_nt: TGTGCCAGCAGTTTAAGAGGAACCTTGGACGGGGAACTGAACACTGAAGCTTTCTTT
cdr3_aa: CASSLRGTLDGELNTEAFF

j_call: TRBJ2-5
d_call: .
clone_size: few
v_call: TRBV12-3/TRBV12-4
cdr3_nt: TGTGCCAGCAGCCCTGGGGGCGAGGTTTGGGACGCCCAGTACTTC
cdr3_aa: CASSPGGEVWDAQYF

j_call: TRBJ2-5
d_call: TRBD2
clone_size: many
v_call: TRBV20-1
cdr3_nt: TGCAGTCCGAACGGAGCGGGGGTCGTGGAGACCCAGTACTTC
cdr3_aa: CSPNGAGVVETQYF

j_call: TRBJ1-4
d_call: TRBD1
clone_size: .
v_call: TRBV6-5
cdr3_nt: TGTGCCAGCAGGGGACAGGCAAATGAAAAACTGTTTTTT
cdr3_aa: CASRGQANEKLFF

j_call: TRBJ2-5
d_call: TRBD2
clone_size: few
v_call: TRBV4-2
cdr3_nt: TGTGCCAGCAGCCAAGGAAGCGGGGGGGCCCTAGAGACCCAGTACTTC
cdr3_aa: CASSQGSGGALETQYF

j_call: TRBJ2-3
d_call: .
clone_size: many
v_call: TRBV12-3/TRBV12-4
cdr3_nt: TGTGCCAGCAGGACAATGGGGGAGAGCACAGATACGCAGTATTTT
cdr3_aa: CASRTMGESTDTQYF

j_call: TRBJ2-5
d_call: TRBD2
clone_size: few
v_call: TRBV15
cdr3_nt: TGTGCCACCAGCAGAGTTTGGAGCGGGGGGATTCAAGAGACCCAGTACTTC
cdr3_aa: CATSRVWSGGIQETQYF

j_call: TRBJ1-6
d_call: .
clone_size: many
v_call: TRBV11-2
cdr3_nt: TGTGCCAGCAGCCAGCGACTTGGACAGCTGTTCGCCAGGAGCTCCTATAATTCACCCCTCCACTTT
cdr3_aa: CASSQRLGQLFARSSYNSPLHF

j_call: TRBJ1-2
d_call: .
clone_size: .
v_call: TRBV7-2
cdr3_nt: TGTGCCAGCAGCTTAGGGCAGGGGAGATCCGCTGGGCACTATGGCTACACCTTC
cdr3_aa: CASSLGQGRSAGHYGYTF

j_call: TRBJ1-3
d_call: .
clone_size: few
v_call: TRBV7-2
cdr3_nt: TGTGCCAGCAGCTTAGCATACGGAACTGGAAACACCATATATTTT
cdr3_aa: CASSLAYGTGNTIYF

j_call: TRBJ1-1
d_call: .
clone_size: many
v_call: TRBV12-3/TRBV12-4
cdr3_nt: TGTGCCAGCAGTTCTCAGGGGCCAGCAGGGTTTCCTTTCTTT
cdr3_aa: CASSSQGPAGFPFF

j_call: TRBJ1-1
d_call: TRBD1
clone_size: few
v_call: TRBV27
cdr3_nt: TGTGCCAGCAGAAGGGGGCGCGGGACTGAAGCTTTCTTT
cdr3_aa: CASRRGRGTEAFF

j_call: TRBJ2-1
d_call: TRBD2
clone_size: many
v_call: TRBV7-9
cdr3_nt: TGTGCCAGCAGCTTAGGCGGGGGGGCCGCTGGTCTCCATGAGCAGTTCTTC
cdr3_aa: CASSLGGGAAGLHEQFF

j_call: TRBJ2-7
d_call: TRBD1
clone_size: many
v_call: TRBV12-3/TRBV12-4
cdr3_nt: TGTGCCAGCAGATCCGGACAGGGCTCTGAGTACTTC
cdr3_aa: CASRSGQGSEYF

j_call: TRBJ1-5
d_call: .
clone_size: .
v_call: TRBV27
cdr3_nt: TGTGCCAGCACCACGGACAGTAACCAGCCCCAGCATTTT
cdr3_aa: CASTTDSNQPQHF